Sequencing of this T cell receptor beta chain was carried out in a study of cytotoxic CD8 clonotypes in ibrutinib-treated CLL. The wider study: Among responders, some 25 were partial and 2 complete; after median roughly 66 months, about 15 stayed remitted and about 12 progressed.

This CDR3 is 14 amino acids long. Per the germline V gene, CDR1 is MGHRA and CDR2 is YSYEKL. Trimming took off 4 bases at V and 3 bases at J, with 13 bases between the two ends. With sequencing, the targeted depth ranged from 1 in 200,000 to 1 in 1 million T cells. Libraries were prepared by immunoSEQ multiplex PCR; TCRdb keeps only in-frame clonotypes and omits some of them. The sample has approximately 210,000 clones; around three quarters are singletons. Cryopreserved PBMCs supplied about 2 micrograms of genomic DNA for TCR beta libraries. The J gene is TRBJ2-7, the V gene TRBV4-1; D gene uncertain. The sequencing used PBMCs, collected after 24 months of ibrutinib treatment. The sequence was obtained from a human donor with chronic lymphocytic leukemia. The chain's CDR3 is CASSPRTGNYEQYF. For the CDR3, the DNA is TGCGCCAGCAGCCCAAGGACGGGTAACTACGAGCAGTACTTC.